Following are 25 T cell receptor beta chains from one sample sequenced in a study of OX40 agonist ivuxolimab in advanced cancers. Method: immunoSEQ multiplex PCR; TCRdb's copy keeps in-frame clones and lacks some. The table includes 55,000 to 90,000 clones, around 88% detected once. The sequenced sample was CD4+ or CD8+ T cells sorted from blood, obtained in a trial of the OX40 agonist ivuxolimab. These receptor sequences come from an adult with an advanced solid tumor such as melanoma, head and neck, liver or kidney cancer.

The V gene is TRBV19, the J gene TRBJ2-5; 7 nucleotides match TRBD1. CDR3 size: 15 residues. CDR1 LNHDA and CDR2 SQIVND come from the germline V gene (reference sequence). The junction had 8 bases not matched to a gene; V was cut back by 2 bases and J by 5 bases. The CDR3 sequence: CASSIIGGESETQYF. The CDR3 region has the DNA TGTGCCAGTAGTATAATAGGGGGCGAATCGGAGACCCAGTACTTC.

J is TRBJ2-7 and V is TRBV2; D is perhaps TRBD1 (6 bases). Between the trimmed V and J ends, which lost 6 bases and 1 base, there was a span of 13 bases. Looked up from germline, CDR1 is SNHLY and CDR2 is FYNNEI. There are 14 residues in the CDR3. The CDR3 coding sequence is TGTGCCAGCAGCCAGGGGTCCCTATCCTACGAGCAGTACTTC. This translates into CASSQGSLSYEQYF.

The chain has TRBV28 and TRBJ2-3; a possible D gene is TRBD2 (5 bases). V lost 5 bases and J lost 1, with 19 bases in between. This CDR3 is 17 amino acids long. Germline V CDR1 and CDR2: MDHEN, SYDVKM. Here the CDR3 reads CASSPRIGDTGTDTQYF. CDR3 DNA: TGTGCCAGCAGTCCAAGGATCGGGGATACAGGCACAGATACGCAGTATTTT.

The chain employs TRBV7-9 and TRBJ2-2, with 7 bases aligning to TRBD2. Germline V CDR1 and CDR2: SEHNR, FQNEAQ (reference sequence). V lost 5 bases to trimming and J lost 6 bases; unmatched junction nucleotides: 9. The CDR3 runs to 15 residues. CDR3 DNA: TGTGCCAGCAGCACGCCCGAGCGGGGAGCCGGGGAGCTGTTTTTT. Protein: CASSTPERGAGELFF.

In this sample, this clone turned up once. V gene TRBV14 combines with J gene TRBJ2-1; perhaps TRBD2 as D (5 bases). V lost 1 base to trimming and J lost 3 bases, with 10 bases between them. The CDR3 extends over 15 amino acids. Germline loops: CDR1 SGHDN, CDR2 FVKESK. The CDR3 protein is CASSQASPYYNEQFF. The CDR3 nucleotides are TGTGCCAGCAGCCAAGCTAGCCCATACTACAATGAGCAGTTCTTC.

This sequence joins TRBV6-5 and TRBJ2-1; tentatively, D is TRBD2 (6 bases). The CDR3 covers 16 residues. V was trimmed by 2 bases and J by 2 bases, leaving 13 bases between them. Germline values: CDR1 MNHEY, CDR2 SVGAGI. This CDR3 is CASSYSGLATYNEQFF. As DNA, the CDR3 is TGTGCCAGCAGTTACAGTGGTCTAGCGACCTACAATGAGCAGTTCTTC.

The chain couples TRBV2 to TRBJ2-3; TRBD2 might be the D (6 bases). The germline CDR1 and CDR2 sequences are SNHLY and FYNNEI. This CDR3 has 15 amino acids. Trimming cost V 7 bases and J 0 bases, with 14 bases left between them. The CDR3 loop is CASINAGRSTDTQYF. DNA for the CDR3: TGTGCCAGCATAAATGCGGGGCGGAGCACAGATACGCAGTATTTT.

This chain links TRBV7-2 with TRBJ2-3; 8 positions match TRBD2. J gave up 4 bases and V 3 bases, and 6 bases lay outside the gene matches. The CDR3 loop spans 15 amino acids. The germline V gene has CDR1 SGHTA and CDR2 FQGNSA. The CDR3, as DNA: TGTGCCAGCAGCTTTCCCACGGGAGGGGCAGATACGCAGTATTTT. As protein: CASSFPTGGADTQYF.

The rearrangement links TRBV6-1 to TRBJ2-6, with 7 bases lining up with TRBD1. Germline loops: CDR1 MNHNS, CDR2 SASEGT. V lost 6 bases, J lost 1 base, and 3 bases stayed unmatched. This CDR3 contains 15 residues. CDR3 nucleotide sequence: TGTGCCAGCAGACAGGGGCCGTCTGGGGCCAACGTCCTGACTTTC. Translation: CASRQGPSGANVLTF.

The chain links TRBV23-1 to TRBJ1-2; D uncertain. TRBV23-1 counts as an open reading frame of uncertain function. V lost 6 bases and J lost 2, with 13 bases in between. CDR3 length: 14 residues. CDR3 in amino acids: CASRDASGNYGYTF. The CDR3 DNA follows: TGCGCCAGCAGGGACGCGTCGGGAAACTATGGCTACACCTTC.

CDR3 sequence: CASSDGTGSHEQYF. The CDR3 DNA reads TGTGCCAGCAGTGACGGGACAGGGAGCCACGAGCAGTACTTC. The V gene is TRBV6-1, the J gene TRBJ2-7; 9 positions match TRBD1. The CDR3 runs 14 residues. Losses at the gene ends were 3 bases for V and 5 bases for J; bases not matched to a gene: 5. In germline, CDR1 is MNHNS, CDR2 SASEGT.

The chain employs TRBV19 and TRBJ1-5; D is uncertain. Germline values: CDR1 LNHDA, CDR2 SQIVND (reference sequence). This CDR3 has 15 amino acids. V shed 5 bases and J shed 5 bases, with 16 bases lying between them. CDR3: CASSPQDQRYQPQHF. The CDR3 bases are TGTGCCAGTAGTCCCCAGGACCAGCGGTATCAGCCCCAGCATTTT.

The chain joins TRBV10-3 to TRBJ2-7, with 9 bases lining up with TRBD1. Germline V gene data show CDR1 as ENHRY and CDR2 as SYGVKD. The CDR3 has 13 amino acids. V dropped 7 bases and J dropped 1; count of bases not matched to a gene: 2. The DNA of the CDR3 is TGTGCCATCACTGGGACAGGGTCCTACGAGCAGTACTTC. Its protein product is CAITGTGSYEQYF.

The chain uses TRBV19 and TRBJ2-1; D unresolved. With 1 base removed from V and 0 bases from J, the gap between germline ends came to 7 bases. Germline CDR1 reads LNHDA; CDR2 reads SQIVND (reference sequence). This CDR3 spans 15 amino acids. CDR3 in amino acids: CASSIAPSSYNEQFF. The CDR3 nucleotides read TGTGCCAGTAGTATAGCCCCGAGCTCCTACAATGAGCAGTTCTTC.

The genes are TRBV29-1 and TRBJ2-5; D is tentatively TRBD1 or TRBD2 (6 bases each). Germline V lookup: CDR1 SQVTM, CDR2 ANQGSEA. V was pared by 7 bases and J by 4 bases, with 10 bases between. The CDR3 sequence is 11 residues long. CDR3 loop: CSGGGRETQYF. The CDR3 DNA follows: TGCAGCGGTGGGGGGCGAGAGACCCAGTACTTC.

The chain has TRBV5-3 and TRBJ2-1, with 8 bases aligning to TRBD2. TRBV5-3 has ORF status, its function being uncertain. The V segment lost 2 bases and the J segment 2 bases; nucleotides outside the gene matches: 6. The CDR3 runs to 16 residues. The CDR3 loop reads CARSFSERGPYNEQFF. DNA for the CDR3: TGTGCCAGAAGCTTTTCGGAGCGGGGGCCCTACAATGAGCAGTTCTTC.

The chain uses TRBV6-6 and TRBJ1-5, with unresolved D. CDR3 length: 16 residues. Germline assignment: CDR1 MNHNY and CDR2 SVGAGI (reference sequence). The V end lost 7 bases, the J end lost 0 bases, and 16 bases lay between the germline ends. In nucleotides, the CDR3 is TGTGCCAGCACCCGTGGATGGAGTGATAGCAATCAGCCCCAGCATTTT. Encoded protein: CASTRGWSDSNQPQHF.

J is TRBJ2-1 and V is TRBV2, with D perhaps TRBD2 (5 bases). Germline V gene data show CDR1 as SNHLY and CDR2 as FYNNEI. The CDR3 length is 15 residues. Trimming took off 7 bases at V and 6 bases at J, with 19 bases between the two ends. The CDR3 DNA sequence: TGTGCCAGCACTGAGGGAACTAGGGTTGGCAATGAGCAGTTCTTC. This translates into CASTEGTRVGNEQFF.

The chain has TRBV15 and TRBJ1-5; D might be TRBD1 (5 bases). Germline-derived CDR1 and CDR2 are LNHNV and YYDKDF (reference sequence). CDR3 length: 13 amino acids. V was clipped by 5 bases and J by 6 bases, with 11 bases between them. The CDR3 region is CATSGGGGQPQHF. CDR3 DNA: TGTGCCACCAGCGGGGGGGGAGGTCAGCCCCAGCATTTT.

V usage is TRBV6-1 and J usage is TRBJ2-1; D tentatively reads TRBD1 or TRBD2 (5 bases each). Germline V gives CDR1 MNHNS, CDR2 SASEGT. The CDR3 sequence is 14 residues long. Trimming took off 7 bases at V and 8 bases at J, with 18 bases between the two ends. The CDR3 reads CASKPLRGADEQFF. CDR3 DNA sequence: TGTGCCAGCAAACCCTTGAGGGGTGCGGATGAGCAGTTCTTC.

V and J are TRBV4-1 and TRBJ2-3; D may be TRBD1 or TRBD2 (6 bases each). The CDR3 runs to 12 residues. Germline V lookup: CDR1 MGHRA, CDR2 YSYEKL. V lost 7 bases, J lost 4 bases, and 9 bases lay in between. CDR3 sequence reads: CASKGGPDTQYF. The CDR3 DNA is TGCGCCAGCAAAGGGGGGCCAGATACGCAGTATTTT.

V and J are TRBV14 and TRBJ2-1; D not certain. CDR1 is SGHDN and CDR2 is FVKESK in the germline V gene. The CDR3 has 13 residues. V lost 1 base, J lost 9 bases, and 10 bases lay in between. The CDR3 here is CASSQALSGEQFF. CDR3 DNA: TGTGCCAGCAGCCAAGCCCTTTCAGGTGAGCAGTTCTTC.

The rearrangement links TRBV6-5 to TRBJ2-1, with a weak D call TRBD1 (7 bases). The V gene's germline CDR1 is MNHEY and CDR2 SVGAGI. The CDR3 length is 14 residues. V lost 2 bases and J 5 bases, leaving 10 bases between the germline ends. The CDR3 region has the DNA TGTGCCAGCAGTTACGGGGGGACAGACAATGAGCAGTTCTTC. Translation gives CASSYGGTDNEQFF.

As DNA, the CDR3 is TGTGCCAGCAGTGAGCGGGAGGCCTACGAGCAGTACTTC. It is translated as CASSEREAYEQYF. This chain links TRBV6-6 with TRBJ2-7, with 9 nucleotides matching TRBD2. Germline loops: CDR1 MNHNY, CDR2 SVGAGI (reference sequence). The CDR3 length is 13 residues. The J segment lost 2 bases and the V segment lost 5 bases, leaving 1 base of the junction unmatched.

This clone was detected a few times. The J gene is TRBJ2-2, the V gene TRBV4-1; 8 nucleotides match TRBD2. The CDR3 extends over 17 amino acids. V gave up 1 base and J gave up 2 bases; unmatched junction bases: 6. Germline V gene data show CDR1 as MGHRA and CDR2 as YSYEKL. The CDR3 loop is CASSQVLAGLNTGELFF. The CDR3 DNA reads as TGCGCCAGCAGCCAAGTCTTAGCGGGACTAAACACCGGGGAGCTGTTTTTT.